The clone carrying this TCR beta chain was picked up many times. The antigen is not known. This record belongs to a study of Graves' ophthalmopathy and Graves' hyperthyroidism. Notes on the study in general: Blood also contained most of the expanded thyroid clonotypes above 0.001 frequency.

RNA transcripts served as template for amplifying TCR beta CDR3 sequences. Amplification began with first-round RT-PCR using HTBI primers, then second-round multiplex PCR was performed. TCRdb processed the multiplex PCR reads anew with MiXCR; each CDR3 protein has one entry. The repertoire holds roughly 610,000 distinct CDR3 sequences, with around a fifth as singletons. Among the hyperthyroidism patients, all were newly diagnosed, aged 18 to 65, with under 2 months' duration. Other autoimmune diseases, uncontrolled infections, pregnancy or lactation ruled patients out of participation. The sequencing input was peripheral blood. The sequence was obtained from a woman aged 18-35 years with stable Graves' hyperthyroidism. Some clones in this sample may be carry-over from other donors' samples.

The CDR3 nucleotides read TGTGCCAGCAGCTTGATGACTAGCGCAGTATACGAGCAGTACTTC. Translating it yields CASSLMTSAVYEQYF. The chain recombines TRBV5-4 with TRBJ2-7, with 8 bases lining up with TRBD2. Germline CDR1 is SGHNT and CDR2 is YYREEE (reference sequence). This CDR3 contains 15 residues. The V gene end was trimmed by 1 base and the J gene end by 4 bases; junction bases not matched to a gene: 7.